This T cell receptor (beta chain) was identified in a study of blood T cell repertoires in COVID-19. Study summary: COVID-19 samples collected from the United States, Italy and Spain covered acute and convalescent phases. T cells, B-cell-depleted T cells, or PBMCs supplied cDNA or gDNA.

TCRdb keeps only in-frame clones here, not all; method: immunoSEQ multiplex PCR. Counted here are some 160,000 clones, 70% to 90% occurring once; the ten biggest clones make up approximately 2.9%. CDR1 is KGHSH and CDR2 is LQKENI in the germline V gene. This CDR3 comprises 12 residues. The ends lost 3 bases at V and 11 bases at J; junction bases unmatched: 2. Sequenced input: peripheral blood. The receptor was derived from a man in his sixties with acute or convalescent COVID-19. V and J are TRBV18 and TRBJ1-1; TRBD1 matches at 11 bases. CDR3 coding DNA: TGTGCCAGCTCACCGGACAGGGGGCGTGCTTTCTTT. Its translation is CASSPDRGRAFF.